This TCR beta chain derives from a study of control samples from healthy donors and cancer patients. This table comes from immunoSEQ multiplex PCR, and its TCRdb copy is limited to in-frame clones, with some not included. There are 150,000 to 180,000 clones in the sample; roughly 94% occur only once, and about 5.6% lies in the top ten. The V end lost 6 bases, the J end lost 4 bases, and 15 bases lay between the germline ends. CDR1 is LNHDA and CDR2 is SQIVND in the germline V gene (reference sequence). This CDR3 is 14 amino acids long. The material sequenced was blood. The receptor comes from a man between 40 and 49 years old in good health. The chain links TRBV19 to TRBJ1-1; the D gene is possibly TRBD1 (6 bases). CDR3 amino acids: CASSHTGSGTEAFF. The DNA of the CDR3 is TGTGCCAGTAGCCATACAGGGTCCGGCACTGAAGCTTTCTTT.